This T cell receptor (beta chain) appears in the sequencing data of a study of blood T cell repertoires in COVID-19. Overall study context: Samples representing acute and convalescent COVID-19 were sourced from the United States, Italy and Spain.

The V gene's germline CDR1 is SGHTS and CDR2 YDEGEE. The CDR3 consists of 12 residues. V lost 10 bases and J lost 8, with 17 bases in between. Using immunoSEQ multiplex PCR, the repertoire was profiled, and TCRdb retains in-frame clones only, with some absent. This sample has approximately 60,000 clones, with over 75% found just once. Sequenced material: peripheral blood. The origin of this receptor is an elderly woman with acute or convalescent COVID-19. The chain uses TRBV5-8 and TRBJ2-3; possibly TRBD2 for D (7 bases). The CDR3 DNA is TGTGCCGGGGGGGCCAAAGTTCGTACGCAGTATTTT. This encodes CAGGAKVRTQYF.